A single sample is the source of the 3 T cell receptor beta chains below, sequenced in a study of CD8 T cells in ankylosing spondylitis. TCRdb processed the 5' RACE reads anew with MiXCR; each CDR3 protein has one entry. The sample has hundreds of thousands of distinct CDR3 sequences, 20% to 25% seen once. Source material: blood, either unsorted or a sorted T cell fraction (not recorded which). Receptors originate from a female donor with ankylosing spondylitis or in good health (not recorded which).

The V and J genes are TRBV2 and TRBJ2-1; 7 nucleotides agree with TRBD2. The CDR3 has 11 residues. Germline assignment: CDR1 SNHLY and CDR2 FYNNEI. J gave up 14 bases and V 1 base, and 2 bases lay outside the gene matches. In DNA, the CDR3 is TGTGCCAGCAGTGAAGGGACTAGTAAGTTCTTC. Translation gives CASSEGTSKFF. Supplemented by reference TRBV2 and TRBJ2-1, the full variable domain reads EPEVTQTPSHQVTQMGQEVILRCVPISNHLYFYWYRQILGQKVEFLVSFYNNEISEKSEIFDDQFSVERPDGSNFTLKIRSTKLEDSAMYFCASSEGTSKFFGPGTRLTVL.

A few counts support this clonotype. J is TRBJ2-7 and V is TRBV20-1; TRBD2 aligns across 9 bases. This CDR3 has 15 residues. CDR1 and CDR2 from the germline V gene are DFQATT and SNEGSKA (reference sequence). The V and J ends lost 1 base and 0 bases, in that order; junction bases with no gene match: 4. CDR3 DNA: TGCAGTGCTAGAGGTAGCGGGAGTGTCTCCTACGAGCAGTACTTC. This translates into CSARGSGSVSYEQYF.

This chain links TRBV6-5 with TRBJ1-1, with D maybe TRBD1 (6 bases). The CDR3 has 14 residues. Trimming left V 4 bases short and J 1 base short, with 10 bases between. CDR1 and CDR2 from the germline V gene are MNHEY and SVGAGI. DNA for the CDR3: TGTGCCAGCAGTTTCCAGACAGGGAACACTGAAGCTTTCTTT. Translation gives CASSFQTGNTEAFF.